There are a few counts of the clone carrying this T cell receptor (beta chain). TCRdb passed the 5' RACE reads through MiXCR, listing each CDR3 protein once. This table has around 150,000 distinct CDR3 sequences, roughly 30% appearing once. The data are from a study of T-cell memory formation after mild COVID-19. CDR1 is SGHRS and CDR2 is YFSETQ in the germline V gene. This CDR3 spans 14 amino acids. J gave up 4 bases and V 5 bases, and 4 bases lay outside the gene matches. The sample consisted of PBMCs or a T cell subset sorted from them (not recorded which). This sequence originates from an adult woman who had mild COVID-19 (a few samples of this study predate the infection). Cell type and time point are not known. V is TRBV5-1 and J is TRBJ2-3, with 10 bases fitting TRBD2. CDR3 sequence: CASRAGGPPDTQYF. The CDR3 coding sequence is TGCGCCAGCAGAGCGGGAGGGCCCCCAGATACGCAGTATTTT.